This TCR beta chain was obtained from a study of OX40 agonist ivuxolimab in advanced cancers. General study results and limits: Antigens targeted by the expanded peripheral T cells were not determined. The average count of expanded clones was higher among CD8+ T cells than among CD4+.

The repertoire was sequenced with immunoSEQ multiplex PCR; TCRdb's copy has only in-frame clones and lacks some. In the table there are about 79,000 clones, about 92% of which are singletons. The germline gives CDR1 SGHNT, CDR2 YYREEE (reference sequence). With V trimmed by 5 bases and J by 8 bases, 8 bases remained unmatched. The CDR3 extends over 15 amino acids. Points on this clone: Its specificity is unknown.

The clonotype was recovered from an adult with an advanced solid tumor such as melanoma, head and neck, liver or kidney cancer. Specimen: CD4+ or CD8+ T cells sorted from blood, collected in a trial of the OX40 agonist ivuxolimab. The chain joins TRBV5-4 to TRBJ2-2; 11 nucleotides align to TRBD1. As DNA, the CDR3 is TGTGCCAGCAGTCTAGGACAGGGGGCGACGGGGGAGCTGTTTTTT. This translates into CASSLGQGATGELFF.